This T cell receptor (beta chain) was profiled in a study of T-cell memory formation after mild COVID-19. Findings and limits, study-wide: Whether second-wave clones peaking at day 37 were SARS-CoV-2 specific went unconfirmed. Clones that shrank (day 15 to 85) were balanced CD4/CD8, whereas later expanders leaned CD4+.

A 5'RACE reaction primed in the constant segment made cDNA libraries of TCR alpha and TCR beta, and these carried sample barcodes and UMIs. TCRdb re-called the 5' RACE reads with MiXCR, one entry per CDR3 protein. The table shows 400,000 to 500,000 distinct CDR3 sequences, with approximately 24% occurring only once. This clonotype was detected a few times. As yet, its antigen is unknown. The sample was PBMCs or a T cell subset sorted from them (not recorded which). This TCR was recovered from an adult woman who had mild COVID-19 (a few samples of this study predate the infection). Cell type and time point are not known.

The CDR3 here is CASSYPRTSGKVSYEQYF. The CDR3 DNA follows: TGTGCCAGCAGTTACCCGCGAACTAGCGGGAAAGTCTCCTACGAGCAGTACTTC. The chain recombines TRBV6-2 or TRBV6-3 with TRBJ2-7, with 10 positions matching TRBD2. The CDR3 consists of 18 residues. V lost 2 bases, J lost 0 bases, and 10 bases stayed unmatched. CDR1 and CDR2 (germline): MNHEY, SVGEGT.